Listed here are 8 T cell receptor beta chains from one sample, sequenced in a study of T cell changes during pregnancy in multiple sclerosis. Profiled with immunoSEQ multiplex PCR; TCRdb holds only in-frame clones, not every one. The sample has over 90,000 clones, approximately 93% seen once. The sequences come from peripheral blood, collected after pregnancy. The receptors shown here come from a female donor with multiple sclerosis, enrolled in a pregnancy study.

The chain couples TRBV2 to TRBJ2-7; TRBD2 agrees at 14 bases. The germline V gene encodes CDR1 SNHLY and CDR2 FYNNEI. The CDR3 extends over 18 amino acids. V lost 6 bases to trimming and J lost 0 bases; unmatched junction nucleotides: 10. The CDR3 DNA is TGTGCCAGCAGGTCCGGGACTAGCGGGAGACAAGGCTCCTACGAGCAGTACTTC. Translated, it gives CASRSGTSGRQGSYEQYF.

The chain joins TRBV5-1 to TRBJ2-2; TRBD1 is a possible D gene (6 bases). V was clipped by 0 bases and J by 0 bases, with 9 bases between them. The germline CDR1 and CDR2 sequences are SGHRS and YFSETQ. The CDR3 is 16 residues long. This CDR3 is CASSLGQGTNTGELFF. CDR3 coding DNA: TGCGCCAGCAGCTTGGGGCAGGGGACGAACACCGGGGAGCTGTTTTTT.

The rearrangement links TRBV19 to TRBJ2-3, with TRBD1 matching 8 bases. The trim removed 5 bases at V and 3 bases at J, leaving 7 bases unmatched. Germline CDR1 is LNHDA and CDR2 is SQIVND (reference sequence). This CDR3 is 15 amino acids long. The CDR3 sequence: CASSWTGSKTDTQYF. CDR3 bases: TGTGCCAGTAGTTGGACAGGGTCTAAAACAGATACGCAGTATTTT.

V gene TRBV27 combines with J gene TRBJ1-2; 7 nucleotides align to TRBD1. Germline V gene lookup returns CDR1 MNHEY and CDR2 SMNVEV (reference sequence). J was trimmed by 4 bases and V by 4 bases; bases with no gene match: 9. This CDR3 contains 15 residues. CDR3 sequence (DNA): TGTGCCAGCAGTTCACGGGACAGCGGGTCCTATGGCTACACCTTC. It is translated as CASSSRDSGSYGYTF.

The V call is TRBV6-1, the J call TRBJ2-7, with TRBD1 as a possible D gene (6 bases). This CDR3 is 17 amino acids long. Germline CDR1 is MNHNS and CDR2 is SASEGT. Between the trimmed V and J ends, which lost 2 bases and 2 bases, there was a span of 19 bases. The CDR3 DNA reads TGTGCCAGCAGTGAATTGGGGGCCTCGGTCCCACCCTACGAGCAGTACTTC. Translated, it gives CASSELGASVPPYEQYF.

This sequence joins TRBV18 and TRBJ2-7; 8 bases match TRBD1. Trimming took 3 bases from V and 3 from J; bases not matched to a gene: 10. The CDR3 extends over 16 amino acids. Germline CDR1 reads KGHSH; CDR2 reads LQKENI. The CDR3 spells CASSPPPGQGNYEQYF. In nucleotides, the CDR3 is TGTGCCAGCTCACCGCCCCCAGGACAGGGAAACTACGAGCAGTACTTC.

The chain is built from TRBV5-1 and TRBJ2-3; 12 bases are shared with TRBD2. This CDR3 is 18 amino acids long. Germline V gene lookup returns CDR1 SGHRS and CDR2 YFSETQ. With 4 bases clipped from V and 3 bases from J, the junction kept 12 bases outside the gene matches. As DNA, the CDR3 is TGCGCCAGCAGCCCGGGGGGCCTAGCGGGAGGGAGGACAGATACGCAGTATTTT. Translating gives CASSPGGLAGGRTDTQYF.

The CDR3 DNA sequence: TGTGCCAGCAGCCCACGACAGGGGGCCGATGGAAACACCATATATTTT. The encoded protein is CASSPRQGADGNTIYF. This sequence joins TRBV9 and TRBJ1-3; 10 nucleotides line up with TRBD1. The CDR3 is 16 amino acids. Germline V gene data show CDR1 as SGDLS and CDR2 as YYNGEE. V dropped 4 bases and J dropped 3; count of bases not matched to a gene: 7.